A single sample is the source of the 9 T cell receptor beta chains below, sequenced in a study of cytomegalovirus exposure and HLA in healthy donors. Primers included in the PCR were 60 Vbeta and 13 Jbeta primers. Using immunoSEQ multiplex PCR, the repertoire was profiled, and TCRdb retains in-frame clones only, with some absent. Here the sample spans roughly 84,000 clones, 55% to 65% being singletons. The sequenced material came from PBMCs. All receptors derive from a woman aged 40 to 50 in good health and CMV-seropositive.

The rearrangement uses TRBV5-6 and TRBJ1-5, with 11 nucleotides matching TRBD1. The V gene end was trimmed by 4 bases and the J gene end by 0 bases; junction bases not matched to a gene: 9. Germline values: CDR1 SGHDT, CDR2 YYEEEE. The CDR3 totals 18 residues. The CDR3 region is CASSPRDRGFYSNQPQHF. Here the CDR3 DNA reads TGTGCCAGCAGCCCCCGGGACAGGGGGTTCTATAGCAATCAGCCCCAGCATTTT.

This sequence joins TRBV6-1 and TRBJ2-1; D unresolved. The CDR3 is 15 residues long. Germline V gene lookup returns CDR1 MNHNS and CDR2 SASEGT. V lost 6 bases to trimming and J lost 0 bases, with 12 bases between them. CDR3 sequence: CASRLLESSYNEQFF. The CDR3 bases are TGTGCCAGCAGGCTCCTAGAGAGCTCCTACAATGAGCAGTTCTTC.

The chain uses TRBV18 and TRBJ2-7; possibly TRBD2 for D (6 bases). V was trimmed by 4 bases and J by 2 bases, leaving 15 bases between them. The CDR3 runs 15 residues. The germline V gene encodes CDR1 KGHSH and CDR2 LQKENI. CDR3 residues: CASSLQGGGPYEQYF. Here the CDR3 DNA reads TGTGCCAGCTCACTACAAGGCGGAGGGCCCTACGAGCAGTACTTC.

V gene TRBV7-6 combines with J gene TRBJ1-1; no reliable D call. Germline loops: CDR1 SGHVS, CDR2 FNYEAQ. Trimming cost V 5 bases and J 3 bases, with 10 bases left between them. This CDR3 comprises 13 residues. The CDR3 reads CASSAREDTEAFF. CDR3 nucleotides: TGTGCCAGCAGCGCGCGGGAGGACACTGAAGCTTTCTTT.

The rearrangement uses TRBV10-1 and TRBJ2-5, with D perhaps matching TRBD2 (5 bases). The CDR3 has 14 residues. The V gene lost 11 bases and the J gene lost 3 bases, with 19 bases spanning the gap. Germline V gives CDR1 WNHNN, CDR2 SYGVQD (reference sequence). CDR3 sequence reads: CAFTPNGEKETQYF. CDR3 DNA sequence: TGCGCCTTCACACCCAACGGGGAAAAAGAGACCCAGTACTTC.

The chain carries TRBV6-5 and TRBJ1-3; 9 nucleotides agree with TRBD1. This CDR3 spans 14 amino acids. V lost 8 bases, J lost 3 bases, and 5 bases stayed unmatched. Germline CDR1 MNHEY, CDR2 SVGAGI. This chain's CDR3 is CASAWDRVGNTIYF. CDR3 sequence (DNA): TGTGCCAGCGCCTGGGACAGGGTTGGAAACACCATATATTTT.

This rearrangement joins TRBV14 to TRBJ1-4; TRBD1 agrees at 8 bases. V lost 1 base to trimming and J lost 0 bases; unmatched junction nucleotides: 13. The CDR3 has 20 residues. From germline, CDR1 is SGHDN and CDR2 FVKESK. CDR3 in DNA: TGTGCCAGCAGCCAAGGGCGTGGGACAGGAAGTTTCTCAACTAATGAAAAACTGTTTTTT. It yields the protein CASSQGRGTGSFSTNEKLFF.

CDR3 sequence reads: CASWDRTNQPQHF. The CDR3, as DNA: TGTGCCTCATGGGACAGAACCAATCAGCCCCAGCATTTT. The chain combines TRBV30 with TRBJ1-5; 7 bases align to TRBD1. The CDR3 is 13 amino acids. V lost 7 bases to trimming and J lost 3 bases; unmatched junction nucleotides: 6. The germline V gene encodes CDR1 GTSNPN and CDR2 SVGIG (reference sequence).

The chain has TRBV18 and TRBJ2-7; TRBD1 might be the D (5 bases). CDR3 length equals 20 residues. V was shortened by 1 base and J by 1 base, with 26 bases between the two germline ends. Germline V gene sequence: CDR1 KGHSH, CDR2 LQKENI. DNA for the CDR3: TGTGCCAGCTCACCACGCTGGGTTGGGGCCGGGCTGACTGAATCCTACGAGCAGTACTTC. It is translated as CASSPRWVGAGLTESYEQYF.